The clone carrying this T cell receptor beta chain has at least ten counts. What it recognizes is unknown. These data are taken from a study of T-cell reconstitution after alpha-beta-depleted transplantation in children. Study-level points and caveats: In patients about two months after transplant, alpha-beta T cells reportedly arose from several hundred expanded graft clones. Newly made T cells mostly supplied T-cell counts and diversity one year after transplant. Surviving recipient T cells and thymic progenitors produced the high day-60 TCRbeta diversity seen in some patients.

Using unique molecular identifiers, the investigators prepared the TCRbeta library. TCRdb reprocessed the PCR reads with MiXCR, giving one entry per CDR3 protein. The sample consists of hundreds of thousands of distinct CDR3 sequences, approximately 7.3% of them appearing once. V gave up 5 bases and J gave up 10 bases, with 16 bases separating them. Germline V gives CDR1 SGHRS, CDR2 YFSETQ. The CDR3 is 13 amino acids. The source was peripheral blood, collected 360 days after TCRalphabeta/CD19-depleted stem cell transplant. The sequence was obtained from a female patient aged 2 to 10 who had a stem cell transplant for Fanconi anemia, so the T cells may come from the graft donor. V gene TRBV5-1 combines with J gene TRBJ2-1; D is uncertain. CDR3 coding DNA: TGCGCCAGCAGTCCTGGGCCGGTCGAAGAGCAGTTCTTC. It codes for CASSPGPVEEQFF.